This T cell receptor (delta chain) was sequenced during a study of Vγ9Vδ2 T cells in congenital toxoplasmosis (dated by TCRdb to 2020 to 2023). A note on the overall study: Congenital toxoplasmosis was diagnosed using IgG, IgM and IgA serology, Western blot and an in-house interferon-gamma release assay. This study compared the CDR3 repertoires of the gamma and delta chains in sorted blood gammadelta T cells from congenitally T. gondii-infected infants versus uninfected infants. Sequencing of the repertoires was done on samples from infants at two time points: 2 months after birth and 1 year of age. At 2 months, TCR sequencing included roughly five infected and about 11 uninfected infants, and at 1 year it included 3 infected and 4 uninfected infants. What the study reported, not specific to this receptor: Two months was the earliest age with enough suitable sample material for TCR repertoire analysis, so newborn repertoires were not sequenced. A public TRGV9 clonotype was highly prevalent in both infected and uninfected infants. Repertoire differences between infected and uninfected infants were less clear at 1 year of age than at 2 months. At 2 months, TRGV9 and TRDV2 CDR3s of infected infants appeared to carry fewer N additions than uninfected infants, especially TRDV2-TRDJ1 sequences. Among roughly 2-month-old infants, germline-encoded fetal-type TRDV2 CDR3 sequences seemed to show up more often in infected than in uninfected infants, which suggests an in utero expansion footprint.

The CDR3 spans 20 residues, from the cysteine through the phenylalanine. Only the CDR3 part of the read is kept: 60 bases, read in frame from the first base. Between the V and J ends, shortened by 5 bases and 0 bases respectively, the junction contains 28 bases. Per the germline V gene, TSWWSYY is the CDR1 and QGS is the CDR2. The same treatment, using spiramycin and/or pyrimethamine plus sulfadiazine plus folinic acid, was given to mothers of both infected and uninfected infants. Every infant, whether infected or uninfected, was delivered at term after more than 37 weeks of gestation. Approximately 0.99 mL of blood was processed into PBMCs by Lymphoprep gradient centrifugation, after which the PBMCs were cryopreserved in liquid nitrogen and shipped to Belgium. Thawed PBMCs were labeled with Zombie NIR viability dye and stained with CD3, TCR gammadelta, Vgamma9 and Vdelta2 antibodies. A FACSAria III was used to sort CD3+ TCRgammadelta+ T cells, reaching a mean purity of around 98%. The RNeasy Micro Kit was used to isolate RNA from approximately 9,800 sorted gammadelta T cells per sample. The infants were born to mothers who were enrolled with primary T. gondii infection during pregnancy. Peripheral blood samples from the infants were taken at an outpatient microbiology and virology center in Pavia, Italy.

Template-switch reverse transcription with SuperScript II was used to generate cDNA, with TRGC- and TRDC-specific primers combined in a single tube. The TRGC primer was designed so that it binds both the TRGC1 and the TRGC2 constant genes. TRG and TRD amplification used the KAPA Real-Time Library Amplification Kit, with AMPure XP bead purification between steps. Index PCR with the Nextera XT Index Kit was used to attach Illumina sequencing adapters. An Illumina MiSeq with the V2 300 kit was used to sequence the TRG and TRD amplicons, producing 150 bp paired-end reads. The paper's data handling went like this. Read quality was checked with FastQC version 0.11.8 before further analysis. With MiXCR version 3.0.3, reads were aligned to GenBank TRG or TRD reference genes and CDR3 sequences were built. Default MiXCR settings were kept, except that 3 rather than 5 consecutive nucleotides were used to assemble TRDD gene segments. N additions, CDR3 length, J segment length and clonotype sharing between samples were all calculated using VDJtools version 1.2.1. CDR3 sequences that were out of frame or contained stop codons were removed from the analysis. To look for overlap, the infant repertoires were checked against previously published Vgamma9Vdelta2 repertoires from fetal, cord blood and adult blood. Clonotypes were called again by TCRdb from the public reads via CATT, and duplicate nucleotide sequences were then merged into one entry. These V and J calls originate from TCRdb's pipeline instead of the authors' own analysis. The sample table contains roughly 450 delta-chain clones; only one count was recorded for roughly 4% of them. The ten biggest clones cover roughly 30% of the sample.

By its share of the sample, this clone is medium-sized (0.01 to 0.1%). Its antigen target is currently unknown. A much larger clone is a single base away; this may be a read error. The sequence is built from TRDV1 and TRDJ1; the D gene is unclear. Sequenced input: gamma-delta T cells from blood. This receptor was obtained from a child under 10 years old born to a mother with Toxoplasma gondii infection during pregnancy, either congenitally infected or uninfected (not recorded which). The CDR3 corresponds to CALGNNSNHSGSRYTDKLIF. The DNA sequence is as follows: TGTGCTCTTGGGAACAACTCCAACCATTCCGGGAGTAGGTACACCGATAAACTCATCTTT.